The sequence of this T cell receptor (beta chain) was determined in a study of CD8+CD57+ T cells in acquired aplastic anemia. Overall study: Each DNA sample taken from sorted CD4+ and CD8+ cells came to about 3.2 ug on average. Study-level findings and limits: Patients and controls were found to share roughly 31 CD8+ CDR3 sequences.

Profiling that covered TCR beta VDJ and CDR3 relied on genomic DNA as its template. Each CDR3 protein is one row after TCRdb ran MiXCR on the reads. The sample holds a few hundred thousand distinct CDR3 sequences, around 50% seen once. On this clonotype itself: Its antigen remains unknown.

Those patients picked for sequencing had displayed CD8+CD57+ cell expansion on flow cytometry. Patient blood was sampled before any therapy had been received. V was clipped by 7 bases and J by 7 bases; unmatched bases: 4. This CDR3 spans 12 amino acids. Germline lookup yields CDR1 SEHNR and CDR2 FQNEAQ (reference sequence). Specimen: sorted CD4+, CD8+, or CD8+CD57+ T cells (not recorded which) from PBMCs. The genes are TRBV7-9 and TRBJ2-1, with 7 bases that match TRBD2. This sequence was found in a human donor with aplastic anemia. CDR3 in amino acids: CASMGGGNEQFF. DNA for the CDR3: TGTGCCAGCATGGGGGGGGGAAATGAGCAGTTCTTC.